This T cell receptor beta chain was sequenced for a study of T cell repertoires in cytomegalovirus infection. Study summary: It was the public TCR beta signatures that indicated both CMV infection and matching HLA type. Study outcomes and limitations: Totalled public TCR beta family frequency picked out people who carried CMV plus the relevant HLA. HLA-C-restricted TCR beta clonotypes specific for CMV led the ex vivo response.

TCRdb reprocessed the reads via MiXCR and lists one record per CDR3 protein. The table has about 400,000 distinct CDR3 sequences, 15% to 20% seen once; the top ten hold under 9%. This CDR3 spans 13 amino acids. The V segment lost 7 bases and the J segment 4 bases; nucleotides outside the gene matches: 4. The germline V gene has CDR1 SGHTA and CDR2 FQGNSA. This clonotype was observed many times. Its specificity is not known. The chain is built from TRBV7-2 and TRBJ1-2, with 9 bases lining up with TRBD1. The TCR originated in a human donor in good health (CMV status not recorded). Some clones in this sample may be carry-over from other donors' samples. The sample comprised PBMCs. The CDR3 spells CASNPDRGYGYTF. The CDR3 DNA is TGTGCCAGCAACCCGGACAGGGGCTATGGCTACACCTTC.